This T cell receptor (beta chain) derives from a study of shared clonotypes between healthy human individuals. Study as a whole: The study used three CD4 naive, three CD4 memory, two CD8 naive and one CD8 memory plate per donor.

The authors divided CD4+ cells into CD45RA+ naive and CD45RA-negative memory subsets. In germline, CDR1 is LNHDA, CDR2 SQIVND (reference sequence). This CDR3 has 12 amino acids. V was trimmed by 7 bases and J by 1 base, leaving 7 bases between them. Deep level was the assay's run setting. Genomic DNA of each subset was evenly split across several immunoSEQ plates. TCRdb keeps only in-frame clones here, not all; method: immunoSEQ multiplex PCR. The repertoire holds some 1,600,000 clones, with around 98% as singletons. This clone was found once. The V call is TRBV19, the J call TRBJ1-2; D gene uncertain. The origin of this receptor is a man aged 25-45 years in good health. The sample comprised naive CD4+ T cells sorted from blood. Subset reported: CD45RA+ positively selected. In nucleotides, the CDR3 is TGTGCCAGTAATCAGCTTAACTATGGCTACACCTTC. It specifies CASNQLNYGYTF.